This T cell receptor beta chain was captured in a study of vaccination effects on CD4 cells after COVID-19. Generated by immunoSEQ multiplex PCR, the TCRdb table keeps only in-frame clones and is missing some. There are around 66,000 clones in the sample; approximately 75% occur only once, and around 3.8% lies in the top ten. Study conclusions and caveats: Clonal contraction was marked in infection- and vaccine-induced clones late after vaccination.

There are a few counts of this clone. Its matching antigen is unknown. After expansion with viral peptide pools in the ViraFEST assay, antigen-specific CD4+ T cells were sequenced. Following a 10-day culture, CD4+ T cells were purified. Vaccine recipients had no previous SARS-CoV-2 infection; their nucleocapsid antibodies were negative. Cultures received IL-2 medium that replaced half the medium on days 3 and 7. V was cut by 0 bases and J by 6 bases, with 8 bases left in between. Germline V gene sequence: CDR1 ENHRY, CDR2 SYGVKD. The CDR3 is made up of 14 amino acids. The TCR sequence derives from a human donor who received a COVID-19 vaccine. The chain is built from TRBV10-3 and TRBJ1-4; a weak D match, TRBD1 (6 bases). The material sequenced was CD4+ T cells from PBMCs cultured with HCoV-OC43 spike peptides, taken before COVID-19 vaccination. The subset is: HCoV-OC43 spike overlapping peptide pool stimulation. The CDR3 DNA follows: TGTGCCATCAGTGAGTCGACAGGCGATGAAAAACTGTTTTTT. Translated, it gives CAISESTGDEKLFF.